A selection of T cell receptor beta chains follows, all from one sample in a study of glioma-infiltrating T cells. TCRdb re-analysed the multiplex PCR reads in MiXCR, keeping a single row per CDR3 protein. Of about 400,000 distinct CDR3 sequences in the sample, roughly two fifths were seen once. Sequenced sample: glioma tissue, nonneoplastic brain tissue, or PBMCs (not recorded which). Receptors were obtained from a human donor with low-grade glioma or glioblastoma, undergoing nonglioma brain surgery, or in good health (not recorded which). Both conserved end residues are part of each CDR3. The D gene is left open where the match is weak.

>15|TRBJ2-3|TRBV7-9|NA
CASSLVLSSTDTQYF
>15|TRBJ2-7|TRBV7-2|TRBD2
CASSLGAGRSYEQYF
>15|TRBJ2-5|TRBV4-3|TRBD2
CASSLGRAGQETQYF
>14|TRBJ1-5|TRBV20-1|NA
CSASIGYSNQPQHF
>16|TRBJ2-3|TRBV3-1|TRBD2
CASSQFTSGNIDTQYF
>17|TRBJ2-3|TRBV15|NA
CATRIARDTGLADTQYF
>15|TRBJ1-2|TRBV27|NA
CASRQSDPINYGYTF
>15|TRBJ2-7|TRBV7-6|NA
CASSIGGQANYEQYF
>14|TRBJ2-1|TRBV2|TRBD2
CASSRIAGYNEQFF
>14|TRBJ2-3|TRBV10-3|NA
CAIRRQPDLDTQYF
>13|TRBJ1-4|TRBV27|NA
CASSLRVSEKLFF
>14|TRBJ2-1|TRBV27|TRBD2
CASSLGLAVYEQFF
>14|TRBJ2-1|TRBV6-4|NA
CASRTGSSYNEQFF
>15|TRBJ2-3|TRBV4-2|NA
CASSHRQASTDTQYF
>15|TRBJ2-7|TRBV6-6|TRBD2
CASSYSGLAGDEQYF
>15|NA|TRBV7-9|NA
CASTRGRPRTDTQHF
>14|TRBJ1-2|TRBV6-1|TRBD1
CASIKGQGVYGYTF